The following is a TCR beta chain sequence with its context. Its antigen remains unknown. CDR1 and CDR2 (germline): SGHNT, YENEEA. This CDR3 is built from 12 residues. V shed 5 bases and J shed 9 bases, with 10 bases lying between them. Cells sorted as Tregs were CD4+, CD25+ and CD127-/low. Study-wide results and caveats: The TCR gene usage of tumor memory CD4+ T cells clustered together with blood and lymph node memory CD4+ cells and with lymph node naive CD4+ cells. Greatest tumor Treg TCR overlap was with tumor naive CD4+ cells.

After constant-region reverse-primer amplification, full-length variable regions underwent semi-nested PCR with Nested Universal Primer A. Via MiXCR, TCRdb re-called the 5' RACE reads, giving one row per CDR3 protein. The sample has 50,000 to 60,000 distinct CDR3 sequences, roughly 20% seen once. The TCR comes from a female donor with breast cancer. V usage is TRBV11-3 and J usage is TRBJ2-2; D not resolved. Sequenced material: tumor-infiltrating Tregs sorted from the breast tumor. The CDR3 sequence: CASSLWTRELFF. In DNA, the CDR3 is TGTGCCAGCAGCCTGTGGACCAGGGAGCTGTTTTTT.